Sequencing of this T cell receptor beta chain was carried out in a study of T cell responses to AZD1222 COVID-19 vaccine. Profiled with immunoSEQ multiplex PCR; TCRdb holds only in-frame clones, not every one. The repertoire has around 87,000 clones, under 95% of them found once; the top ten carry 20% to 25%. V shed 5 bases and J shed 0 bases, with 8 bases lying between them. Germline CDR1 MDHEN, CDR2 SYDVKM. CDR3 length: 14 residues. Notes on this clone: Its antigen remains unidentified.

Whole-study findings and limits: Spike-specific TCR breadth and depth were elevated following two AZD1222 doses. Only a handful of AZD1222 recipients, six or seven in all, had baseline seropositivity. Females made up more of the donors, who were largely white British, and clonal diversity may have come out too low. Close to half of spike-specific TCRs reportedly recognize unmutated variant regions.

The source is an adult in good health. The sample consisted of peripheral blood, taken on day 0 of AZD1222 vaccination. The V gene is TRBV28, the J gene TRBJ1-3; D unresolved. The CDR3 DNA reads TGTGCCAGCAGTACTCCAAGCTCTGGAAACACCATATATTTT. This gives the protein CASSTPSSGNTIYF.